Below, one T cell receptor (beta chain) is given with its context. The germline V and J ends were trimmed by 4 bases and 5 bases, with 6 bases remaining between them. Germline values: CDR1 MNHEY, CDR2 SMNVEV (reference sequence). This CDR3 comprises 11 residues. The sample belongs to a study of blood T cell repertoires in COVID-19. Study background: Donors in the United States, Italy and Spain gave samples during acute or convalescent COVID-19. T cells, B-cell-depleted T cells, or PBMCs supplied cDNA or gDNA.

Cohort 3 donors were reported recovered after two negative PCRs, clearance, or symptom resolution. The table came from immunoSEQ multiplex PCR; TCRdb's copy has only in-frame clones and leaves some out. The sample yields roughly 380,000 clones, roughly 87% seen once. Input material: PBMCs or T cells enriched from blood (not recorded which). The chain couples TRBV27 to TRBJ2-7; D not certain. This TCR was recovered from a woman aged 30 to 39 who had recovered from COVID-19. CDR3 sequence (DNA): TGTGCCAGCAGTTATGGCCACGAGCAGTACTTC. Translation: CASSYGHEQYF.